This TCR beta chain was captured in a study of shared clonotypes between healthy human individuals. Study-level background: Aged between 18 and 49, the donors were a couple of women and three men.

This clone has a single count. Its target is unknown. Per germline, CDR1 MGHRA and CDR2 YSYEKL. The V and J ends lost 3 bases and 5 bases, in that order; junction bases with no gene match: 8. This CDR3 contains 16 residues. Points from the study as a whole: Naive subsets generally exceeded memory subsets in estimated richness.

In the original analysis: Filtering differed, since immunoSEQ gave only junction sequences and no quality scores. The method was immunoSEQ multiplex PCR; TCRdb's version includes in-frame clones alone and lacks a portion of them. V and J calls plus clone size are reproduced from that table; the DNA served to infer D and trimming. The repertoire holds about 2 million clones, with around 95% as singletons. The rearrangement joins TRBV4-1 to TRBJ2-1; 9 bases match TRBD2. Sequenced input: naive CD4+ T cells sorted from blood. The subset denotes: CD45RA+ positively selected. The clonotype originates from a man aged 18-30 years in good health. CDR3 coding DNA: TGCGCCAGCAGCCATAAGCGGGGGGTCACGAACAATGAGCAGTTCTTC. Translating it yields CASSHKRGVTNNEQFF.